Below, 13 T cell receptor beta chains from the same sample are listed, as sequenced in a study of cytomegalovirus exposure and HLA in healthy donors. The PCR made use of 60 Vbeta and 13 Jbeta primers. TCRdb keeps only in-frame clones here, not all; method: immunoSEQ multiplex PCR. The sample gives 160,000 or so clones, about 72% of which show up once; 1.2% to 1.5% is in the top ten. Material for sequencing was PBMCs. The receptors come from a man between 60 and 75 years old in good health and CMV-seronegative.

The chain uses TRBV7-3 and TRBJ2-1; TRBD2 matches at 11 bases. With V trimmed by 6 bases and J by 6 bases, 4 bases remained unmatched. The germline CDR1 and CDR2 sequences are SGHTA and FQGTGA. This CDR3 is 14 amino acids long. The CDR3 reads CASRVAGGVNEQFF. The DNA of the CDR3 is TGTGCCAGCAGAGTAGCGGGGGGGGTCAATGAGCAGTTCTTC.

This rearrangement joins TRBV19 to TRBJ2-3, with 9 bases fitting TRBD1. The CDR3 extends over 12 amino acids. CDR1 LNHDA and CDR2 SQIVND come from the germline V gene (reference sequence). Unmatched junction bases numbered 4, after V lost 5 bases and J lost 10 bases. The CDR3 spells CASSQGQGSQYF. As DNA, the CDR3 is TGTGCCAGTAGTCAAGGACAGGGGTCGCAGTATTTT.

This chain joins TRBV5-4 and TRBJ1-1; D remains ambiguous. In germline, CDR1 is SGHNT, CDR2 YYREEE (reference sequence). The CDR3 is made up of 14 amino acids. The V and J ends lost 4 bases and 3 bases respectively, with 13 bases between them. This chain's CDR3 is CASSLEGGYTEAFF. The CDR3 nucleotides read TGTGCCAGCAGCCTGGAAGGAGGATACACTGAAGCTTTCTTT.

This clone was observed a single time. This chain connects TRBV11-2 to TRBJ2-3; 10 bases match TRBD2. Germline values: CDR1 SGHAT, CDR2 FQNNGV. This CDR3 is built from 17 residues. J gave up 0 bases and V 5 bases, and 8 bases lay outside the gene matches. CDR3 sequence (DNA): TGTGCCAGCAGCCGAAACATAGCGGGGGGTAGCACAGATACGCAGTATTTT. This encodes CASSRNIAGGSTDTQYF.

The chain combines TRBV10-1 with TRBJ1-5; D gene uncertain. V lost 7 bases, J lost 0 bases, and 10 bases lay in between. The CDR3 contains 14 residues. Germline-derived CDR1 and CDR2 are WNHNN and SYGVQD (reference sequence). The CDR3 DNA reads TGCGCCAGCATTGGCCCTTATAGCAATCAGCCCCAGCATTTT. This sequence encodes CASIGPYSNQPQHF.

The rearrangement links TRBV28 to TRBJ2-2, with D possibly matching TRBD1 (6 bases). V shed 3 bases and J shed 6 bases, with 11 bases lying between them. Germline lookup yields CDR1 MDHEN and CDR2 SYDVKM. The length of the CDR3 is 14 residues. The CDR3 loop reads CASSFGTYPGELFF. The DNA for the CDR3 is TGTGCCAGCAGTTTCGGGACATATCCCGGGGAGCTGTTTTTT. Filled out from reference TRBV28 and TRBJ2-2, the complete variable domain reads DVKVTQSSRYLVKRTGEKVFLECVQDMDHENMFWYRQDPGLGLRLIYFSYDVKMKEKGDIPEGYSVSREKKERFSLILESASTNQTSMYLCASSFGTYPGELFFGEGSRLTVL.

The CDR3 here is CASSQDRGSGDYNSPLHF. As DNA, the CDR3 is TGCGCCAGCAGCCAAGATAGGGGTTCAGGGGATTATAATTCACCCCTCCACTTT. The chain combines TRBV4-1 with TRBJ1-6, with a tentative D call TRBD1 (6 bases). Germline V CDR1 and CDR2: MGHRA, YSYEKL. The CDR3 is 18 residues long. Trimming took 0 bases from V and 4 from J, leaving 16 bases between them.

J is TRBJ2-7 and V is TRBV4-1; TRBD1 matches 7 bases. The CDR3 consists of 15 residues. The germline gives CDR1 MGHRA, CDR2 YSYEKL. The ends lost 3 bases at V and 7 bases at J; junction bases unmatched: 12. CDR3 nucleotide sequence: TGCGCCAGCAGCCACCGACAGGGTCCCCTCGTGGAGCAGTACTTC. The encoded protein is CASSHRQGPLVEQYF.

The rearrangement joins TRBV2 to TRBJ1-1; no clear D gene. This CDR3 contains 16 residues. The germline V gene encodes CDR1 SNHLY and CDR2 FYNNEI. Between the trimmed V and J ends, which lost 2 bases and 5 bases, there was a span of 18 bases. The CDR3: CASSEWGTGRLTEAFF. CDR3 coding DNA: TGTGCCAGCAGTGAATGGGGTACGGGAAGGCTAACTGAAGCTTTCTTT.

The chain joins TRBV28 to TRBJ1-2; D might be TRBD1 (5 bases). CDR3 length: 14 residues. Germline loops: CDR1 MDHEN, CDR2 SYDVKM. V lost 3 bases and J 7 bases, leaving 15 bases between the germline ends. CDR3 nucleotide sequence: TGTGCCAGCAGTTTCGGCAGGGCAAGGAGTGGCTACACCTTC. Protein sequence: CASSFGRARSGYTF.

V usage is TRBV6-5 and J usage is TRBJ2-2; the D gene is possibly TRBD2 (7 bases). V was pared by 6 bases and J by 4 bases, with 15 bases between. The CDR3 sequence is 15 residues long. Germline CDR1 and CDR2: MNHEY and SVGAGI. The CDR3 sequence: CASRREAGATGELFF. The CDR3 nucleotides are TGTGCCAGCAGGAGGGAGGCGGGGGCCACCGGGGAGCTGTTTTTT.

This chain joins TRBV27 and TRBJ1-1; tentatively, D is TRBD1 (5 bases). This CDR3 is built from 15 residues. Germline V gene sequence: CDR1 MNHEY, CDR2 SMNVEV (reference sequence). Trimming pared 1 base from V and 1 base from J, leaving 10 bases between. The CDR3 sequence is CASSLWGTPNTEAFF. The CDR3 DNA reads TGTGCCAGCAGTTTATGGGGGACTCCGAACACTGAAGCTTTCTTT.

The rearrangement links TRBV7-2 to TRBJ2-1; weak D call: TRBD2 (5 bases). V was shortened by 6 bases and J by 4 bases, with 7 bases between the two germline ends. Germline values: CDR1 SGHTA, CDR2 FQGNSA. The CDR3 has 12 residues. The DNA for the CDR3 is TGTGCCAGCAGACCGGGGTACAATGAGCAGTTCTTC. As protein: CASRPGYNEQFF.